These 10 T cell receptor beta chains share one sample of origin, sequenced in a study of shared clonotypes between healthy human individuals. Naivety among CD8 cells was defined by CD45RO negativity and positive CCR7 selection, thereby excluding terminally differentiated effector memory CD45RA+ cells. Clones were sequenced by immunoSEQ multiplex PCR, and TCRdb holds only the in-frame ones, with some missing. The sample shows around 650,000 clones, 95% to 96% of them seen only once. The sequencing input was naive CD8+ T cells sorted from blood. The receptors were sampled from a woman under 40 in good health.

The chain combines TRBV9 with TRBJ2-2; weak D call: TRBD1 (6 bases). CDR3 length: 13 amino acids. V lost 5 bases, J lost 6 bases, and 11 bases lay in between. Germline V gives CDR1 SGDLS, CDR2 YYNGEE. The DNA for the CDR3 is TGTGCCAGCAGAAGCCCAGGGGCCGGGGAGCTGTTTTTT. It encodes CASRSPGAGELFF.

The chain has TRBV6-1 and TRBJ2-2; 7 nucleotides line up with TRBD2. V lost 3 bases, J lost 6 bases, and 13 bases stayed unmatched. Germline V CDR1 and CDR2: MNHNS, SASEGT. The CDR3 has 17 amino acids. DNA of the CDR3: TGTGCCAGCAGTGAGGGGATAGCGGGTATGGGGGCCGGGGAGCTGTTTTTT. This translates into CASSEGIAGMGAGELFF.

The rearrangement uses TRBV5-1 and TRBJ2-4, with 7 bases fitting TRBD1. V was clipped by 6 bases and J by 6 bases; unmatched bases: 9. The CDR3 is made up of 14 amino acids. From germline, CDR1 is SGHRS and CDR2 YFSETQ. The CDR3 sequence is CASKLGRGINIQYF. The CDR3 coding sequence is TGCGCCAGCAAGTTGGGCAGGGGGATAAACATTCAGTACTTC.

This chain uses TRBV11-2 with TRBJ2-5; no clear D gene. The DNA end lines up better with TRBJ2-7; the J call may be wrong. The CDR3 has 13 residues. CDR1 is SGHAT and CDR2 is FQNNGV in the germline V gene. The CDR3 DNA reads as TGTGCCAGCAGCTTAGGTCAGGATTACGAGCAGTACTTC. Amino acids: CASSLGQDYEQYF.

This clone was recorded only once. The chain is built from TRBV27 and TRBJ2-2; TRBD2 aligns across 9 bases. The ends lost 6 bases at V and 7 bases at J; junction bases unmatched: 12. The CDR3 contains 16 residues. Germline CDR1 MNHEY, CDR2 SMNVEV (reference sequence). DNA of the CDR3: TGTGCCAGCAGGGCACTCGCGGGAGGGCGGGGCGGGGAGCTGTTTTTT. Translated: CASRALAGGRGGELFF.

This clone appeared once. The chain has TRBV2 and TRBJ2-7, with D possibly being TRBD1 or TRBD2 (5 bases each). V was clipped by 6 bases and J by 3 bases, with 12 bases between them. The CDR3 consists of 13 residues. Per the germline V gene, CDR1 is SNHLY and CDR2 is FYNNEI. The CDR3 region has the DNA TGTGCCAGCAGGAGGCGAGGGGTCTACGAGCAGTACTTC. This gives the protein CASRRRGVYEQYF.

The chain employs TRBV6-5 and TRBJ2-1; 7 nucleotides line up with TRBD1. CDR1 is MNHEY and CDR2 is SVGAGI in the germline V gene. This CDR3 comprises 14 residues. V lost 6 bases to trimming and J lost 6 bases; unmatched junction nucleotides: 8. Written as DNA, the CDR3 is TGTGCCAGCAGCCCCCGGGACAGACCCAATGAGCAGTTCTTC. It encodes CASSPRDRPNEQFF.

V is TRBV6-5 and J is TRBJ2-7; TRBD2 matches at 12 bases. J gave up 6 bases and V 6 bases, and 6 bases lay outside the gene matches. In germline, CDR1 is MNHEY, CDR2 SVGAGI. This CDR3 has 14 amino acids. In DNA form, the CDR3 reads TGTGCCAGCAGCGAGGGACTAGCGGGTTTCGAGCAGTACTTC. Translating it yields CASSEGLAGFEQYF.

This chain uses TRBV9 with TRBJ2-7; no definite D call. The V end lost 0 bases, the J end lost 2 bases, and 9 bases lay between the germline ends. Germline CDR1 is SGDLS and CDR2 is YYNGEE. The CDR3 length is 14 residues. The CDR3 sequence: CASSVGATPYEQYF. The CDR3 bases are TGTGCCAGCAGCGTAGGAGCGACACCCTACGAGCAGTACTTC. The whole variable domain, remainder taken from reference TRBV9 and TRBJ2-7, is DSGVTQTPKHLITATGQRVTLRCSPRSGDLSVYWYQQSLDQGLQFLIQYYNGEERAKGNILERFSAQQFPDLHSELNLSSLELGDSALYFCASSVGATPYEQYFGPGTRLTVT.

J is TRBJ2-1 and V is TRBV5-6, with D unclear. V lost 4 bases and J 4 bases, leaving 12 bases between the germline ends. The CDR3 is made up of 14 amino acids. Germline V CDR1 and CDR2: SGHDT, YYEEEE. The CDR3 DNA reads TGTGCCAGCAGCCCGAACGACTGGTACAATGAGCAGTTCTTC. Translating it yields CASSPNDWYNEQFF.